A selection of T cell receptor beta chains follows, all from one sample in a study of OX40 agonist ivuxolimab in advanced cancers. The data were produced by immunoSEQ multiplex PCR, yet TCRdb's version contains in-frame clones alone and is incomplete. This sample has approximately 89,000 clones, with more than 85% found just once. The sequenced sample was CD4+ or CD8+ T cells sorted from blood, obtained in a trial of the OX40 agonist ivuxolimab. The receptor set was obtained from an adult with an advanced solid tumor such as melanoma, head and neck, liver or kidney cancer. Both conserved end residues are part of each CDR3. Each record gives: CDR3 length, J gene, clone size, D gene, V gene, CDR3 protein, CDR3 DNA. The D gene is left open where the match is weak. Not every row has a clone size; where given, it reads once, few, many or a size class.

length: 15
J: TRBJ2-1
size: once
D: NA
V: TRBV11-2
CDR3: CASSLELGSYNEQFF
DNA: TGTGCCAGCAGCTTAGAACTAGGCTCCTACAATGAGCAGTTCTTC

length: 15
J: TRBJ1-5
size: NA
D: TRBD1
V: TRBV28
CDR3: CASSLGQGDSQPQHF
DNA: TGTGCCAGCAGTTTGGGACAGGGGGACAGTCAGCCCCAGCATTTT

length: 13
J: TRBJ2-2
size: NA
D: NA
V: TRBV30
CDR3: CAWSRTSGGELFF
DNA: TGTGCCTGGAGTCGGACGAGTGGCGGGGAGCTGTTTTTT

length: 16
J: TRBJ1-5
size: few
D: TRBD1
V: TRBV4-1
CDR3: CASSQEGQGAAQPQHF
DNA: TGCGCCAGCAGCCAAGAAGGACAGGGGGCCGCTCAGCCCCAGCATTTT

length: 14
J: TRBJ2-7
size: NA
D: TRBD1
V: TRBV6-6
CDR3: CASSSLTGLYEQYF
DNA: TGTGCCAGCAGCTCCCTGACAGGGTTGTACGAGCAGTACTTC

length: 14
J: TRBJ2-7
size: NA
D: NA
V: TRBV7-2
CDR3: CASSFRDPTYEQYF
DNA: TGTGCCAGCAGCTTCCGGGACCCTACCTACGAGCAGTACTTC

length: 11
J: TRBJ2-1
size: NA
D: TRBD1
V: TRBV30
CDR3: CAGGQYNEQFF
DNA: TGTGCCGGGGGACAGTACAATGAGCAGTTCTTC

length: 12
J: TRBJ2-3
size: NA
D: NA
V: TRBV7-2
CDR3: CASSAVLFTQYF
DNA: TGTGCCAGCAGCGCAGTTCTTTTTACGCAGTATTTT

length: 14
J: TRBJ1-4
size: NA
D: TRBD1
V: TRBV2
CDR3: CASSEGAWGEKLFF
DNA: TGTGCCAGCAGCGAGGGGGCTTGGGGTGAAAAACTGTTTTTT

length: 14
J: TRBJ2-1
size: NA
D: TRBD2
V: TRBV4-3
CDR3: CASSQGGSGGGQFF
DNA: TGCGCCAGCAGCCAAGGAGGGAGTGGCGGGGGGCAGTTCTTC

length: 16
J: TRBJ2-1
size: once
D: NA
V: TRBV5-4
CDR3: CASSRSASGSYNEQFF
DNA: TGTGCCAGCAGTAGATCCGCGAGCGGTTCCTACAATGAGCAGTTCTTC

length: 13
J: TRBJ1-1
size: NA
D: NA
V: TRBV5-1
CDR3: CASSLGGNTEAFF
DNA: TGCGCCAGCAGCTTGGGGGGGAACACTGAAGCTTTCTTT

length: 12
J: TRBJ2-7
size: NA
D: NA
V: TRBV14
CDR3: CASSQGHYEQYF
DNA: TGTGCCAGCAGCCAGGGTCATTACGAGCAGTACTTC

length: 15
J: TRBJ1-4
size: NA
D: NA
V: TRBV28
CDR3: CASRAGLGHNEKLFF
DNA: TGTGCCAGCAGGGCCGGGTTGGGGCATAATGAAAAACTGTTTTTT

length: 14
J: TRBJ2-5
size: NA
D: NA
V: TRBV11-3
CDR3: CASNLDRVAETQYF
DNA: TGTGCCAGCAACTTAGATCGTGTGGCCGAGACCCAGTACTTC

length: 12
J: TRBJ1-1
size: NA
D: NA
V: TRBV6-5
CDR3: CASRQGGTEAFF
DNA: TGTGCCAGCAGACAGGGTGGCACTGAAGCTTTCTTT

length: 14
J: TRBJ1-5
size: NA
D: NA
V: TRBV28
CDR3: CASTLGGGNQPQHF
DNA: TGTGCCAGCACCCTGGGGGGTGGCAATCAGCCCCAGCATTTT

length: 14
J: TRBJ2-3
size: NA
D: NA
V: TRBV5-1
CDR3: CASSSGQSTDTQYF
DNA: TGCGCCAGCAGCTCAGGACAGAGCACAGATACGCAGTATTTT

length: 19
J: TRBJ2-6
size: NA
D: TRBD1
V: TRBV27
CDR3: CASSQALTGELNGANVLTF
DNA: TGTGCCAGCAGTCAGGCCCTGACAGGGGAGCTAAATGGGGCCAACGTCCTGACTTTC

length: 13
J: TRBJ2-7
size: NA
D: NA
V: TRBV28
CDR3: CATKRLASHEQYF
DNA: TGTGCCACCAAGCGGCTAGCGAGTCACGAGCAGTACTTC

length: 13
J: TRBJ2-1
size: NA
D: NA
V: TRBV5-4
CDR3: CASSPSQGNEQFF
DNA: TGTGCCAGCAGCCCATCGCAGGGCAATGAGCAGTTCTTC

length: 16
J: TRBJ2-3
size: NA
D: NA
V: TRBV27
CDR3: CASSSQGLSLQDTQYF
DNA: TGTGCCAGCAGTTCTCAGGGTCTGAGCCTTCAGGATACGCAGTATTTT

length: 16
J: TRBJ2-2
size: NA
D: NA
V: TRBV5-1
CDR3: CASTYPVTGGSGELFF
DNA: TGCGCCAGCACCTACCCTGTCACTGGGGGATCAGGGGAGCTGTTTTTT

length: 15
J: TRBJ1-1
size: NA
D: NA
V: TRBV5-1
CDR3: CASSLVPGSNTEAFF
DNA: TGCGCCAGCAGCTTGGTTCCAGGGTCAAACACTGAAGCTTTCTTT

length: 12
J: TRBJ1-1
size: NA
D: NA
V: TRBV18
CDR3: CASSPPQTEAFF
DNA: TGTGCCAGCTCACCACCACAAACTGAAGCTTTCTTT

length: 13
J: TRBJ1-5
size: NA
D: NA
V: TRBV28
CDR3: CASSPRMDQPQHF
DNA: TGTGCCAGCAGTCCGCGGATGGATCAGCCCCAGCATTTT

length: 15
J: TRBJ2-7
size: NA
D: NA
V: TRBV19
CDR3: CASRRSSEPTYEQYF
DNA: TGTGCCAGTAGACGTTCTAGCGAGCCCACCTACGAGCAGTACTTC

length: 16
J: TRBJ2-6
size: NA
D: TRBD1
V: TRBV19
CDR3: CASSREGGAGANVLTF
DNA: TGTGCCAGTAGTAGGGAAGGGGGCGCTGGGGCCAACGTCCTGACTTTC

length: 14
J: TRBJ2-7
size: NA
D: NA
V: TRBV18
CDR3: CASSGAGPTYEQYF
DNA: TGTGCCAGCTCTGGGGCGGGACCTACCTACGAGCAGTACTTC

length: 14
J: TRBJ2-7
size: NA
D: NA
V: TRBV5-6
CDR3: CASSRHLTLYEQYF
DNA: TGTGCCAGCAGCCGACACCTGACATTATACGAGCAGTACTTC

length: 14
J: TRBJ1-4
size: NA
D: NA
V: TRBV5-6
CDR3: CASSRPAVNEKLFF
DNA: TGTGCCAGCAGCCGCCCGGCAGTTAATGAAAAACTGTTTTTT

length: 16
J: TRBJ1-2
size: NA
D: NA
V: TRBV4-3
CDR3: CASSQDPTTQNYGYTF
DNA: TGCGCCAGCAGCCAAGATCCGACAACCCAAAACTATGGCTACACCTTC

length: 15
J: TRBJ1-6
size: NA
D: TRBD1
V: TRBV28
CDR3: CASSSPTGGNSPLHF
DNA: TGTGCCAGCAGTTCACCGACAGGGGGGAATTCACCCCTCCACTTT

length: 15
J: TRBJ2-3
size: NA
D: TRBD2
V: TRBV6-1
CDR3: CASISGRAGSDTQYF
DNA: TGTGCCAGCATCTCCGGGAGGGCGGGCTCAGATACGCAGTATTTT

length: 14
J: TRBJ1-1
size: NA
D: NA
V: TRBV5-4
CDR3: CASSLDGGGTEAFF
DNA: TGTGCCAGCAGCTTGGATGGGGGGGGCACTGAAGCTTTCTTT

length: 16
J: TRBJ2-1
size: NA
D: NA
V: TRBV11-2
CDR3: CASSPQAGNSYNEQFF
DNA: TGTGCCAGCAGCCCGCAAGCGGGTAACTCCTACAATGAGCAGTTCTTC

length: 17
J: TRBJ1-2
size: NA
D: TRBD1
V: TRBV28
CDR3: CASSLEGQGAHSYGYTF
DNA: TGTGCCAGCAGCCTGGAAGGACAGGGGGCGCATAGCTATGGCTACACCTTC

length: 15
J: TRBJ2-5
size: NA
D: TRBD2
V: TRBV5-4
CDR3: CASSLFGRAGETQYF
DNA: TGTGCCAGCAGCTTGTTCGGGAGGGCGGGGGAGACCCAGTACTTC

length: 14
J: TRBJ1-2
size: NA
D: TRBD1
V: TRBV19
CDR3: CASSMPGGIYGYTF
DNA: TGTGCCAGTAGTATGCCAGGGGGGATCTATGGCTACACCTTC

length: 15
J: TRBJ2-7
size: NA
D: TRBD2
V: TRBV5-4
CDR3: CASSLSSGRVHEQYF
DNA: TGTGCCAGCAGCTTGTCCTCCGGGAGGGTTCACGAGCAGTACTTC

length: 16
J: TRBJ1-1
size: NA
D: TRBD1
V: TRBV7-6
CDR3: CASSLGTGGLATEAFF
DNA: TGTGCCAGCAGCTTAGGGACAGGGGGCTTAGCAACTGAAGCTTTCTTT

length: 11
J: TRBJ1-4
size: NA
D: NA
V: TRBV25-1
CDR3: CATRTSEKLFF
DNA: TGTGCCACTCGGACGTCCGAAAAACTGTTTTTT

length: 15
J: TRBJ2-7
size: NA
D: NA
V: TRBV11-3
CDR3: CASSYAGTALHEQYF
DNA: TGTGCCAGCAGTTATGCCGGGACTGCCCTCCACGAGCAGTACTTC

length: 14
J: TRBJ2-3
size: NA
D: NA
V: TRBV30
CDR3: CAWSRDNPRDTQYF
DNA: TGTGCCTGGAGTCGGGACAATCCCAGAGATACGCAGTATTTT

length: 13
J: TRBJ1-2
size: NA
D: NA
V: TRBV29-1
CDR3: CSVEWNTNYGYTF
DNA: TGCAGCGTTGAATGGAATACTAACTATGGCTACACCTTC

length: 14
J: TRBJ2-5
size: NA
D: TRBD2
V: TRBV5-1
CDR3: CASSLAGGGETQYF
DNA: TGCGCCAGCAGCTTGGCCGGCGGGGGAGAGACCCAGTACTTC

length: 14
J: TRBJ2-1
size: NA
D: TRBD2
V: TRBV11-2
CDR3: CASSRTSGDNEQFF
DNA: TGTGCCAGCAGTCGGACTAGCGGTGACAATGAGCAGTTCTTC

length: 19
J: TRBJ2-1
size: NA
D: TRBD2
V: TRBV19
CDR3: CATQRGQLAGARGYNEQFF
DNA: TGTGCCACCCAGCGGGGGCAACTAGCGGGAGCCAGGGGATACAATGAGCAGTTCTTC

length: 13
J: TRBJ2-3
size: NA
D: NA
V: TRBV2
CDR3: CASSASAPDTQYF
DNA: TGTGCCAGCAGTGCTTCTGCCCCGGATACGCAGTATTTT

length: 15
J: TRBJ2-3
size: NA
D: NA
V: TRBV5-1
CDR3: CASSLGGASTDTQYF
DNA: TGCGCCAGCAGCTTGGGAGGAGCTAGCACAGATACGCAGTATTTT